This T cell receptor beta chain was recovered during a study of T cell repertoires in cytomegalovirus infection. Across the whole study: Well-studied HLA-B-restricted epitopes and recently identified HLA-C-restricted epitopes of CMV were both used in the study. Study-level results: HLA-C-restricted CMV-specific TCR beta clonotypes prevailed in the ex vivo response. There were carriers of CMV plus the relevant HLA, and cumulative public TCR beta family frequency identified them.

The CDR3 loop spans 13 amino acids. V was clipped by 4 bases and J by 5 bases, with 9 bases between them. This clonotype was seen at least ten times. Its specificity is not known. TCRdb reanalysed the reads using MiXCR and keeps one entry per CDR3 protein. The table has approximately 120,000 distinct CDR3 sequences, about 30% seen once. This receptor was obtained from a human donor in good health (CMV status not recorded). Some clones in this sample may be carry-over from other donors' samples. This chain connects TRBV12-3 or TRBV12-4 to TRBJ2-1; D assignment may be TRBD1 or TRBD2 (5 bases each). The sample consisted of CD8+ T cells from cultured PBMCs, taken from culture after CMV antigen stimulation. CDR3 loop: CASSYEGNNEQFF. Written as DNA, the CDR3 is TGTGCCAGCAGTTATGAGGGGAACAATGAGCAGTTCTTC.